Listed below are T cell receptor beta chains from one sample, sequenced in a study of blood T cells in healthy people across ages. TCRdb reanalysed the 5' RACE reads using MiXCR and keeps one entry per CDR3 protein. The sample consists of roughly 700,000 distinct CDR3 sequences, about half of them appearing once. The sample was blood. These receptors originate from a woman in her fifties or sixties in good health. CDR3s include the opening cysteine and the closing phenylalanine or tryptophan. The D gene is left open where the match is weak. Some rows have no size entry. The others give once, few or many, or a class for an expanded clone.

d_gene | abundance | j_gene | v_gene | CDR3aa | CDR3nt
. | few | TRBJ2-7 | TRBV7-2 | CASSNTGNRYEQYF | TGTGCCAGCAGCAACACAGGGAATCGGTACGAGCAGTACTTC
TRBD2 | few | TRBJ2-5 | TRBV27 | CASSLSTSGKRETQYF | TGTGCCAGCAGTTTATCGACTAGCGGAAAGAGAGAGACCCAGTACTTC
. | . | TRBJ2-1 | TRBV20-1 | CSASVLGSYNEQFF | TGCAGTGCTAGTGTCCTGGGCTCCTACAATGAGCAGTTCTTC
. | . | TRBJ1-5 | TRBV20-1 | CSATGGVNQPQHF | TGCAGTGCTACGGGGGGTGTCAATCAGCCCCAGCATTTT
. | many | TRBJ1-1 | TRBV6-2/TRBV6-3 | CAIQQGHGTEAFF | TGTGCCATCCAACAGGGTCATGGCACTGAAGCTTTCTTT
. | few | TRBJ2-7 | TRBV20-1 | CSARDEGVLGEQYF | TGCAGTGCTAGAGATGAAGGGGTTTTGGGCGAGCAGTACTTC
TRBD2 | . | TRBJ2-2 | TRBV5-1 | CASSPPGLAGPNTGELFF | TGCGCCAGCAGCCCGCCGGGACTAGCGGGACCGAACACCGGGGAGCTGTTTTTT
TRBD2 | . | TRBJ2-1 | TRBV9 | CASSPTSGRAGEQFF | TGTGCCAGCAGCCCCACTAGCGGGAGGGCGGGTGAGCAGTTCTTC
. | once | TRBJ1-1 | TRBV2 | CASQQGRTTEAFF | TGTGCCAGTCAACAGGGTAGAACTACTGAAGCTTTCTTT
. | . | TRBJ2-7 | TRBV20-1 | CSASRVDYEQYF | TGCAGTGCTAGCAGAGTTGATTACGAGCAGTACTTC
. | few | TRBJ1-1 | TRBV27 | CASSLNGPVAEAFF | TGTGCCAGCAGTTTAAACGGCCCCGTGGCTGAAGCTTTCTTT
TRBD1 | . | TRBJ1-2 | TRBV5-1 | CASNLAGTGNYGYTF | TGCGCCAGCAACCTAGCCGGGACAGGGAACTATGGCTACACCTTC
. | . | TRBJ2-3 | TRBV7-3 | CASSPSGGGADTQYF | TGTGCCAGCAGCCCTTCTGGGGGTGGGGCAGATACGCAGTATTTT
. | . | TRBJ2-7 | TRBV7-9 | CASSQILGDEQYF | TGTGCCAGCAGCCAAATCTTAGGAGACGAGCAGTACTTC
TRBD1 | . | TRBJ1-1 | TRBV20-1 | CSARDLQLSGTVNTEAFF | TGCAGTGCTAGAGATCTCCAATTATCCGGGACAGTGAACACTGAAGCTTTCTTT
TRBD1 | . | TRBJ2-5 | TRBV5-1 | CASSGQGATQETQYF | TGCGCCAGCTCAGGACAGGGGGCGACGCAAGAGACCCAGTACTTC
. | . | TRBJ2-1 | TRBV7-2 | CASTGLGEQFF | TGTGCCAGCACCGGGTTAGGTGAGCAGTTCTTC
TRBD2 | few | TRBJ2-1 | TRBV6-2/TRBV6-3 | CASSYGGRAGDEQFF | TGTGCCAGCAGTTATGGCGGGAGGGCCGGCGATGAGCAGTTCTTC
. | . | TRBJ2-7 | TRBV5-1 | CASNRDGGAYEQYF | TGCGCCAGCAACCGGGACGGAGGGGCCTACGAGCAGTACTTC
. | many | TRBJ2-5 | TRBV27 | CASSFVRDTQETQYF | TGTGCCAGCAGTTTTGTAAGGGACACCCAAGAGACCCAGTACTTC
. | . | TRBJ2-7 | TRBV7-2 | CASSSPGDEQYF | TGTGCCAGCAGCTCCCCGGGGGACGAGCAGTACTTC
. | . | TRBJ1-1 | TRBV5-6 | CASSLGRTSPRLSNTEAFF | TGTGCCAGCAGCTTGGGCCGGACTTCGCCCCGCCTTTCGAACACTGAAGCTTTCTTT
TRBD1 | . | TRBJ1-2 | TRBV7-2 | CASSSDRGDGYTF | TGTGCCAGCAGCAGCGACAGGGGGGATGGCTACACCTTC
TRBD2 | . | TRBJ2-7 | TRBV7-8 | CASSGRFSGSHEQYF | TGTGCCAGCAGCGGTAGATTTAGCGGGAGCCACGAGCAGTACTTC
. | . | TRBJ1-2 | TRBV7-2 | CASSLKDSPVYGYTF | TGTGCCAGCAGCTTAAAAGACAGCCCCGTCTATGGCTACACCTTC
. | . | TRBJ2-7 | TRBV5-1 | CASSEESNYNEQYF | TGCGCCAGCAGCGAGGAATCTAACTACAATGAGCAGTACTTC
. | . | TRBJ2-3 | TRBV20-1 | CSARGSGGSGGITQYF | TGCAGTGCTAGGGGATCCGGTGGAAGTGGTGGGATTACGCAGTATTTT
. | . | TRBJ1-2 | TRBV6-5 | CASKTGPGNYGYTF | TGTGCCAGCAAAACGGGACCGGGTAACTATGGCTACACCTTC
TRBD1 | . | TRBJ2-1 | TRBV7-2 | CASSRQAGQVYREQFF | TGTGCCAGCAGCCGCCAGGCGGGACAGGTTTATCGTGAGCAGTTCTTC
. | . | TRBJ1-4 | TRBV20-1 | CSARNDNEKLFF | TGCAGTGCTAGAAACGACAATGAAAAACTGTTTTTT
. | few | TRBJ2-3 | TRBV28 | CASNAPGDLQRTDTQYF | TGTGCCAGCAACGCGCCCGGGGACTTACAGCGCACAGATACGCAGTATTTT
TRBD1 | few | TRBJ2-7 | TRBV5-5 | CASRPTGTAYEQYF | TGTGCCAGCAGGCCTACCGGGACAGCCTACGAGCAGTACTTC
. | . | TRBJ1-1 | TRBV29-1 | CSGKQGADTEAFF | TGCAGCGGAAAACAGGGCGCGGACACTGAAGCTTTCTTT
. | once | TRBJ2-1 | TRBV24-1 | CATSDLPARGDNEQFF | TGTGCCACCAGTGATTTGCCCGCAAGGGGAGACAATGAGCAGTTCTTC
TRBD1 | . | TRBJ1-2 | TRBV29-1 | CSVEEQGAGHGYTF | TGCAGCGTTGAAGAGCAGGGGGCCGGACATGGCTACACCTTC
. | . | TRBJ2-1 | TRBV29-1 | CSVRFGAGIRSEQFF | TGCAGCGTCCGCTTCGGCGCGGGTATACGAAGTGAGCAGTTCTTC
TRBD1 | few | TRBJ2-7 | TRBV4-2 | CASSHAGTGDSYEQYF | TGTGCCAGCAGCCATGCCGGGACAGGAGACTCCTACGAGCAGTACTTC
TRBD2 | . | TRBJ2-1 | TRBV10-3 | CAISAGTSGGSYNGQFF | TGTGCCATCAGTGCTGGGACTAGCGGAGGCTCCTACAATGGGCAGTTCTTC
. | . | TRBJ1-1 | TRBV20-1 | CSARNRWNTEAFF | TGCAGTGCTAGAAACAGGTGGAACACTGAAGCTTTCTTT
TRBD2 | few | TRBJ2-3 | TRBV4-2 | CASSALNRAGGGDTQYF | TGTGCCAGCAGCGCCTTGAATAGAGCGGGAGGAGGAGATACGCAGTATTTT
TRBD2 | . | TRBJ2-3 | TRBV7-9 | CASSSGLAGPTDTQYF | TGTGCCAGCAGCTCGGGACTAGCGGGCCCCACAGATACGCAGTATTTT
. | few | TRBJ2-3 | TRBV29-1 | CSGAASDRTDTQYF | TGCAGCGGAGCGGCGTCGGACCGCACAGATACGCAGTATTTT
. | . | TRBJ2-1 | TRBV3-1 | CASSQDINEQFF | TGTGCCAGCAGCCAAGATATCAATGAGCAGTTCTTC
. | . | TRBJ1-1 | TRBV5-1 | CASSPTDRNTEAFF | TGCGCCAGCAGCCCGACGGACAGAAACACTGAAGCTTTCTTT
. | . | TRBJ1-6 | TRBV15 | CATSPRRSNSPLHF | TGTGCCACCAGCCCTAGGAGATCCAATTCACCCCTCCACTTT
TRBD2 | . | TRBJ2-3 | TRBV4-1 | CASSQVTPEEREGPTQYF | TGCGCCAGCAGCCAAGTCACCCCCGAGGAGCGGGAGGGCCCTACGCAGTATTTT
. | . | TRBJ2-7 | TRBV7-8 | CASSLGARGTPYEQYF | TGTGCCAGCAGCTTAGGAGCTCGGGGCACCCCCTACGAGCAGTACTTC
. | . | TRBJ1-2 | TRBV27 | CASRRVGGSDYGYTF | TGTGCCAGCCGGCGAGTTGGGGGGTCCGACTATGGCTACACCTTC
. | once | TRBJ2-7 | TRBV20-1 | CSAGDGASYEQYF | TGCAGTGCTGGGGACGGGGCCTCCTACGAGCAGTACTTC
TRBD1 | few | TRBJ1-2 | TRBV9 | CASRPRQGLGGYTF | TGTGCCAGCAGACCCCGACAGGGATTGGGTGGCTACACCTTC
TRBD1 | . | TRBJ1-3 | TRBV29-1 | CSGTGTGPGNTIYF | TGCAGCGGCACCGGGACAGGGCCTGGAAACACCATATATTTT
. | few | TRBJ1-1 | TRBV10-3 | CAISTDRNTEAFF | TGTGCCATCAGTACAGACAGGAACACTGAAGCTTTCTTT
. | . | TRBJ2-5 | TRBV5-1 | CASSLAGVSVQETQYF | TGCGCCAGCAGCTTGGCTGGGGTCTCGGTGCAAGAGACCCAGTACTTC